What follows describes a single T cell receptor beta chain. The data were obtained in a study of cytomegalovirus exposure and HLA in healthy donors. Data came from immunoSEQ multiplex PCR; TCRdb stores just in-frame clones and leaves some out. The sample gives 200,000 or so clones, approximately 80% of which show up once; over 10% is in the top ten. Sequencing used PBMCs. The receptor was isolated from a woman aged 25-40 years in good health and CMV-seropositive.

CDR3 sequence: CASSPLAVNSYEQYF. For the CDR3, the DNA is TGTGCCAGCAGTCCGTTAGCGGTTAACTCCTACGAGCAGTACTTC. The chain is built from TRBV6-6 and TRBJ2-7, with D perhaps TRBD2 (6 bases). The germline V gene encodes CDR1 MNHNY and CDR2 SVGAGI (reference sequence). Trimming removed 5 bases from V and 0 bases from J, with 14 bases in between. The CDR3 totals 15 residues.